Below, one T cell receptor beta chain is given with its context. The antigen is not known. Carrying unique molecular identifiers, the cDNA also gained a universal primer site through template switching. TCRdb called the 5' RACE reads again in MiXCR, with one record for every CDR3 protein. The repertoire holds roughly 1,500,000 distinct CDR3 sequences, with roughly a third as singletons. The sample originates from a study of identical twins. General study results and limits: Compared with models, monozygotic twins showed more out-of-frame TCR alpha sharing. The more abundant beta clonotypes in cord blood had fewer insertions, and memory repertoires did not show this.

The germline V gene has CDR1 DFQATT and CDR2 SNEGSKA (reference sequence). CDR3 length: 15 amino acids. Trimming cost V 0 bases and J 2 bases, with 13 bases left between them. Sequencing was done on a sample of cord blood. This chain connects TRBV20-1 to TRBJ1-1; D is unresolved. This receptor was obtained from a newborn girl in good health. CDR3 in amino acids: CSARDTQVGNTEAFF. The CDR3 DNA reads TGCAGTGCTAGAGATACCCAAGTTGGAAACACTGAAGCTTTCTTT.